One sample yielded the 26 T cell receptor beta chains listed below, sequenced in a study of naive and memory T cell subsets. An equimolar mix of two oligonucleotides served as the beta constant-region primer for TRBC1 and TRBC2. Nested alpha and beta constant-region primers with the SP2 primer drove four PCR rounds on ligated cDNA. TCRdb redid the calling of the UMI-ligation and nested PCR reads with MiXCR, one entry per CDR3 protein. The sample consists of 15,000 to 20,000 distinct CDR3 sequences, roughly 10% of them appearing once. Sample: central memory CD8+ T cells from blood. All receptors come from a human donor in good health.

The table lists this clonotype with a few counts. This rearrangement joins TRBV3-1 to TRBJ1-5; perhaps TRBD1 as D (5 bases). CDR1 is LGHDT and CDR2 is YNNKEL in the germline V gene (reference sequence). This CDR3 contains 13 residues. The CDR3: CASQLGGNQPQHF. In nucleotides, the CDR3 is TGTGCTTCACAACTGGGGGGCAATCAGCCCCAGCATTTT.

In this sample, this clonotype turned up a few times. The chain recombines TRBV12-3 or TRBV12-4 with TRBJ2-1, with TRBD2 matching 9 bases. The CDR3 has 17 amino acids. The trim removed 1 base at V and 4 bases at J, leaving 8 bases unmatched. The CDR3 DNA is TGTGCCAGCAGTTTAGGTCGGAGACTAGCGGTATACAATGAGCAGTTCTTC. Protein: CASSLGRRLAVYNEQFF.

This chain joins TRBV12-3 or TRBV12-4 and TRBJ1-1; TRBD1 aligns across 7 bases. CDR3 length equals 17 residues. V shed 8 bases, J shed 0 bases, and the junction held 15 bases outside the gene matches. For the CDR3, the DNA is TGTGCCAGCCTTCGCTCAGGGGGTTCGTCGGTGAACACTGAAGCTTTCTTT. Translating gives CASLRSGGSSVNTEAFF.

This clonotype has at least ten counts. This rearrangement joins TRBV11-2 to TRBJ2-7, with D possibly matching TRBD2 (5 bases). Per the germline V gene, CDR1 is SGHAT and CDR2 is FQNNGV. The CDR3 is 17 amino acids. Deletions cut 1 base from V and 1 base from J, with 17 bases between. The DNA for the CDR3 is TGTGCCAGCAGCTTAGGAACCGGAGGTCTCCCATCCTACGAGCAGTACTTC. This encodes CASSLGTGGLPSYEQYF.

This clonotype was counted at least ten times. The chain employs TRBV20-1 and TRBJ1-4; 10 nucleotides line up with TRBD1. The V gene's germline CDR1 is DFQATT and CDR2 SNEGSKA (reference sequence). Trimming cost V 6 bases and J 8 bases; bases outside gene matches: 9. This CDR3 spans 14 amino acids. CDR3 in amino acids: CSAPDRGRREKLFF. The DNA of the CDR3 is TGCAGTGCGCCTGACAGGGGGCGCAGAGAAAAACTGTTTTTT.

This clonotype was seen ten or more times. The V gene is TRBV6-2 or TRBV6-3, the J gene TRBJ2-3, with D uncertain. The germline V and J ends were trimmed by 0 bases and 11 bases, with 12 bases remaining between them. The germline CDR1 and CDR2 sequences are MNHEY and SVGEGT. CDR3 length: 13 residues. Written as DNA, the CDR3 is TGTGCCAGCAGTTACTCTGAGGTCGATGAGCAGTATTTT. It specifies CASSYSEVDEQYF.

The chain carries TRBV20-1 and TRBJ2-7, with 8 bases matching TRBD2. This CDR3 region has 17 residues. Germline V gene data show CDR1 as DFQATT and CDR2 as SNEGSKA (reference sequence). With 0 bases clipped from V and 3 bases from J, the junction kept 13 bases outside the gene matches. This chain's CDR3 is CSARDGYTSGDIYEQYF. The CDR3 nucleotides are TGCAGTGCTAGAGATGGATATACTAGCGGAGATATCTACGAGCAGTACTTC.

This clonotype was seen at least ten times. The V call is TRBV6-5, the J call TRBJ2-1; 12 nucleotides agree with TRBD1. Germline V gene data show CDR1 as MNHEY and CDR2 as SVGAGI. The CDR3 is made up of 13 amino acids. V lost 6 bases to trimming and J lost 16 bases; unmatched junction nucleotides: 10. The CDR3 reads CASSPGQGANQFF. CDR3 in DNA: TGTGCCAGCAGCCCGGGACAGGGGGCGAATCAATTCTTC.

This clonotype has a count of ten or more. The rearrangement links TRBV6-1 to TRBJ1-1, with 8 bases that match TRBD1. Unmatched junction bases numbered 3, after V lost 5 bases and J lost 1 base. This CDR3 is 14 amino acids long. Germline CDR1 and CDR2: MNHNS and SASEGT. This chain's CDR3 is CASSPGGENTEAFF. CDR3 bases: TGTGCCAGCAGTCCAGGGGGCGAGAACACTGAAGCTTTCTTT.

The rearrangement links TRBV12-3 or TRBV12-4 to TRBJ2-3, with 9 nucleotides matching TRBD2. V shed 2 bases and J 3 bases; nucleotides not matched to a gene: 3. The CDR3 runs to 15 residues. The CDR3 DNA reads as TGTGCCAGCAGTTTAAGTAGCGGGAGAACAGATACGCAGTATTTT. Translating gives CASSLSSGRTDTQYF.

Many counts were recorded for this clonotype. CDR3 residues: CASSLIAPLSTDTQYF. The DNA for the CDR3 is TGTGCCAGCAGTTTAATCGCCCCTTTGAGCACAGATACGCAGTATTTT. V usage is TRBV27 and J usage is TRBJ2-3; unclear D gene. The V gene's germline CDR1 is MNHEY and CDR2 SMNVEV (reference sequence). Deletions cut 2 bases from V and 0 bases from J, with 12 bases between. This CDR3 has 16 residues.

This clonotype was seen more than once but under ten times. This rearrangement joins TRBV4-2 to TRBJ2-7; D perhaps matches TRBD1 (5 bases). The V end was cut by 1 base, the J end by 0 bases, with 10 bases between. Germline CDR1 reads LGHNA; CDR2 reads YNFKEQ. The CDR3 spans 15 residues. CDR3 DNA: TGTGCCAGCAGCCAAGGAGAGACAGTCTCCTACGAGCAGTACTTC. This sequence encodes CASSQGETVSYEQYF.

This clonotype was seen at least ten times. This sequence joins TRBV11-2 and TRBJ2-7; 7 bases are shared with TRBD1. There are 11 residues in the CDR3. Per the germline V gene, CDR1 is SGHAT and CDR2 is FQNNGV. The CDR3 loop reads CGDRDYYEQYF. In DNA, the CDR3 is TGTGGCGACAGGGATTACTACGAGCAGTACTTC.

This clonotype was counted at least ten times. The V call is TRBV24-1, the J call TRBJ1-2; D possibly corresponds to TRBD1 (5 bases). The germline gives CDR1 KGHDR, CDR2 SFDVKD. The CDR3 totals 13 residues. Trimming took off 1 base at V and 7 bases at J, with 9 bases between the two ends. CDR3 region: CATSDFGAAGYTF. The CDR3 bases are TGTGCCACCAGTGATTTCGGGGCGGCTGGCTACACCTTC.

This clonotype was detected a few times. The chain is built from TRBV29-1 and TRBJ2-1; 8 nucleotides agree with TRBD2. Germline CDR1 and CDR2: SQVTM and ANQGSEA. The CDR3 covers 14 residues. This CDR3 is CNQRVVAGPNEQFF. As DNA, the CDR3 is TGCAACCAGAGGGTGGTAGCGGGGCCCAATGAGCAGTTCTTC.

The chain recombines TRBV9 with TRBJ2-1; 10 bases are a match to TRBD2. Germline assignment: CDR1 SGDLS and CDR2 YYNGEE. After removal of 4 bases from V and 4 bases from J, the junction contained 8 bases not matched to a gene. CDR3 length equals 16 residues. This chain's CDR3 is CASSLGLAEWYNEQFF. The CDR3 region has the DNA TGTGCCAGCAGCCTTGGACTAGCGGAGTGGTACAATGAGCAGTTCTTC.

The chain uses TRBV4-2 and TRBJ2-3; 11 bases agree with TRBD2. The CDR3 is 16 residues long. Germline V gives CDR1 LGHNA, CDR2 YNFKEQ. V lost 4 bases, J lost 5 bases, and 8 bases stayed unmatched. The chain's CDR3 is CASSLWLAGGVDTQYF. Written as DNA, the CDR3 is TGTGCCAGCAGCCTTTGGCTAGCGGGGGGCGTAGATACGCAGTATTTT.

This clonotype has a count of ten or more. The chain carries TRBV6-2 or TRBV6-3 and TRBJ2-2; D gene unclear. This CDR3 contains 12 residues. The germline V gene encodes CDR1 MNHEY and CDR2 SVGEGT. V was pared by 4 bases and J by 4 bases, with 4 bases between. Here the CDR3 reads CASSLGTGELFF. The CDR3 nucleotides read TGTGCCAGCAGTTTAGGCACCGGGGAGCTGTTTTTT.

At least ten counts were recorded for this clonotype. V gene TRBV4-3 combines with J gene TRBJ2-1; TRBD2 matches 8 bases. The CDR3 contains 16 residues. V dropped 0 bases and J dropped 10; count of bases not matched to a gene: 11. The germline V gene encodes CDR1 LGHNA and CDR2 YSLEER. Here the CDR3 reads CASSQEGPGGAAEQFF. The CDR3 DNA reads TGCGCCAGCAGCCAAGAAGGGCCGGGAGGGGCAGCGGAGCAGTTCTTC.

Here the CDR3 DNA reads TGTGCCAGCACCGCTCCTGAGGGGGAGACCCAGTACTTC. Its protein is CASTAPEGETQYF. The genes are TRBV12-3 or TRBV12-4 and TRBJ2-5; D is perhaps TRBD1 or TRBD2 (5 bases each). The CDR3 loop spans 13 amino acids. V lost 7 bases, J lost 5 bases, and 14 bases lay in between.

The V gene is TRBV6-2 or TRBV6-3, the J gene TRBJ2-6, with no clear D. The germline V and J ends were trimmed by 4 bases and 4 bases, with 11 bases remaining between them. This CDR3 contains 15 residues. Per the germline V gene, CDR1 is MNHEY and CDR2 is SVGEGT. This chain's CDR3 is CASSSEPDGANVLTF. The CDR3 DNA sequence: TGTGCCAGCAGTTCCGAGCCAGACGGGGCCAACGTCCTGACTTTC.

In regard to this clonotype: This CDR3 is missing its conserved last phenylalanine or tryptophan, likely due to a read error. This chain uses TRBV4-2 with TRBJ2-3, with D maybe TRBD2 (5 bases). V lost 6 bases, J lost 5 bases, and 12 bases lay in between. Germline V gene data show CDR1 as LGHNA and CDR2 as YNFKEQ. This CDR3 contains 13 residues. Written as DNA, the CDR3 is TGTGCCAGCAGTCCCGGGGTGGGAGATACGCAGTATTCT. Amino acids: CASSPGVGDTQYS.

The sample holds a few counts of this clonotype. The chain is built from TRBV7-6 and TRBJ2-2, with 9 nucleotides matching TRBD2. There are 17 residues in the CDR3. V was pared by 5 bases and J by 5 bases, with 12 bases of the junction left unmatched. Germline assignment: CDR1 SGHVS and CDR2 FNYEAQ. CDR3 sequence: CASSVVAGVLGTGELFF. The CDR3 DNA follows: TGTGCCAGCAGCGTTGTAGCGGGAGTTCTTGGGACCGGGGAGCTGTTTTTT.

Only a few counts were recorded for this clonotype. The chain employs TRBV20-1 and TRBJ2-5; 9 bases map to TRBD2. This CDR3 region has 16 residues. Germline V gene lookup returns CDR1 DFQATT and CDR2 SNEGSKA (reference sequence). V lost 4 bases, J lost 4 bases, and 13 bases stayed unmatched. This CDR3 is CSATPFVAGVAETQYF. The CDR3 nucleotides are TGCAGTGCTACGCCTTTTGTAGCGGGGGTCGCAGAGACCCAGTACTTC.

This chain joins TRBV15 and TRBJ1-5; D is possibly TRBD1 (5 bases). CDR3 length: 15 residues. V gave up 5 bases and J gave up 6 bases, with 17 bases separating them. Looked up from germline, CDR1 is LNHNV and CDR2 is YYDKDF (reference sequence). CDR3 sequence: CATSLGRDGGQPQHF. The CDR3 region has the DNA TGTGCCACCAGCTTAGGCCGGGACGGCGGTCAGCCCCAGCATTTT.

The genes are TRBV4-3 and TRBJ1-2; D remains unclear. The V gene's germline CDR1 is LGHNA and CDR2 YSLEER. Between the trimmed V and J ends, which lost 0 bases and 9 bases, there was a span of 17 bases. CDR3 size: 15 residues. The CDR3 DNA reads as TGCGCCAGCAGCCAAGAAATGGCGGGCTCTTATCGCTACACCTTC. This encodes CASSQEMAGSYRYTF.